What follows are 22 T cell receptor beta chains derived from one specimen sequenced in a study of cytomegalovirus exposure and HLA in healthy donors. Both 60 Vbeta primers and 13 Jbeta primers went into the PCR. Clones were sequenced by immunoSEQ multiplex PCR, and TCRdb holds only the in-frame ones, with some missing. Here the sample spans roughly 150,000 clones, approximately 80% being singletons. Sequenced sample: PBMCs. The receptors were sampled from a male donor in good health and CMV-seropositive.

The chain has TRBV5-6 and TRBJ1-5; weak D call: TRBD1 (6 bases). In germline, CDR1 is SGHDT, CDR2 YYEEEE. The CDR3 is 17 residues long. The V end was cut by 0 bases, the J end by 0 bases, with 13 bases between. The CDR3 DNA is TGTGCCAGCAGCTTGGCCGGACAGCCGTATAGCAATCAGCCCCAGCATTTT. Translating it yields CASSLAGQPYSNQPQHF.

The CDR3 spells CASSQAERAYGYTF. CDR3 DNA sequence: TGCGCCAGCAGCCAAGCTGAGAGGGCCTATGGCTACACCTTC. J is TRBJ1-2 and V is TRBV4-3, with D hard to call. Germline CDR1 reads LGHNA; CDR2 reads YSLEER. Trimming stripped 1 base from V and 4 bases from J, with 10 bases between. The CDR3 consists of 14 residues.

V gene TRBV5-6 combines with J gene TRBJ2-7; 12 bases map to TRBD2. CDR3 length: 15 residues. The V gene's germline CDR1 is SGHDT and CDR2 YYEEEE. V shed 3 bases and J 4 bases; nucleotides not matched to a gene: 5. In DNA form, the CDR3 reads TGTGCCAGCAGCTCGACTAGCGGGAGAGGTTACGAGCAGTACTTC. Its translation: CASSSTSGRGYEQYF.

V and J are TRBV19 and TRBJ2-5; D is possibly TRBD1 (7 bases). The germline V and J ends were trimmed by 4 bases and 5 bases, with 20 bases remaining between them. The CDR3 extends over 16 amino acids. Germline-derived CDR1 and CDR2 are LNHDA and SQIVND (reference sequence). The CDR3 DNA sequence: TGTGCCAGTAGTACCCGCGGGGCAGGGGGTAAGGAGACCCAGTACTTC. Amino acid sequence: CASSTRGAGGKETQYF.

This clone was counted only a few times. A junction boundary mismatches the germline segment, possibly from a read error. The chain carries TRBV2 and TRBJ2-7; D possibly corresponds to TRBD2 (6 bases). Germline V gene sequence: CDR1 SNHLY, CDR2 FYNNEI. The CDR3 extends over 19 amino acids. The CDR3 loop is CASSEGLFLPGGLTYEQYF. DNA of the CDR3: TGTGCCAGCAGCGAAGGCCTATTCCTCCCTGGGGGGTTGACCTACGAGCAGTACTTC.

The J gene is TRBJ1-5, the V gene TRBV5-1; 9 positions agree with TRBD1. V lost 0 bases and J lost 5; bases outside the gene matches: 3. CDR3 length: 15 residues. Germline assignment: CDR1 SGHRS and CDR2 YFSETQ. CDR3: CASSLEGTGYQPQHF. The DNA for the CDR3 is TGCGCCAGCAGCTTGGAGGGGACAGGGTATCAGCCCCAGCATTTT.

The chain couples TRBV9 to TRBJ2-3; 10 nucleotides line up with TRBD2. This CDR3 has 17 amino acids. The germline V gene has CDR1 SGDLS and CDR2 YYNGEE. V lost 0 bases, J lost 2 bases, and 6 bases stayed unmatched. The CDR3 protein is CASSVVTSGTYTDTQYF. DNA of the CDR3: TGTGCCAGCAGCGTAGTTACTAGCGGGACGTACACAGATACGCAGTATTTT.

V and J are TRBV7-8 and TRBJ1-4; perhaps TRBD1 as D (6 bases). Germline V gene sequence: CDR1 SGHVS, CDR2 FQNEAQ. The CDR3 length is 15 residues. V was clipped by 7 bases and J by 12 bases, with 24 bases between them. This CDR3 is CASTISLGHSSELFF. The CDR3 nucleotides read TGTGCCAGCACCATAAGTTTGGGACACTCGTCAGAACTGTTTTTT.

V gene TRBV5-4 combines with J gene TRBJ1-1; no clear D gene. There are 15 residues in the CDR3. CDR1 and CDR2 from the germline V gene are SGHNT and YYREEE (reference sequence). The germline V and J ends were trimmed by 4 bases and 0 bases, with 13 bases remaining between them. In DNA, the CDR3 is TGTGCCAGCAGCCCGACGGGTAGACTGAACACTGAAGCTTTCTTT. This encodes CASSPTGRLNTEAFF.

This chain connects TRBV13 to TRBJ2-1; TRBD2 matches at 15 bases. V shed 5 bases and J 9 bases; nucleotides not matched to a gene: 8. This CDR3 contains 16 residues. The germline V gene has CDR1 PRHDT and CDR2 FYEKMQ (reference sequence). CDR3 nucleotides: TGTGCCAGCAGCCCCCCGGGACTAGCGGGAGGTGTTGAGCAGTTCTTC. It codes for CASSPPGLAGGVEQFF. Based on the CDR3 plus reference TRBV13 and TRBJ2-1, the full variable domain is AAGVIQSPRHLIKEKRETATLKCYPIPRHDTVYWYQQGPGQDPQFLISFYEKMQSDKGSIPDRFSAQQFSDYHSELNMSSLELGDSALYFCASSPPGLAGGVEQFFGPGTRLTVL.

Concerning this clone: A read error may account for a junction end that differs from germline. In nucleotides, the CDR3 is TGCGCCAGCAGCCAAGATCAGAGCTCTGGGGCCAACGGCCTGACTTTC. It encodes CASSQDQSSGANGLTF. The chain links TRBV4-3 to TRBJ2-6; TRBD1 might be the D (5 bases). Germline V gene sequence: CDR1 LGHNA, CDR2 YSLEER. The CDR3 runs 16 residues.

V usage is TRBV7-2 and J usage is TRBJ2-3; TRBD1 matches at 8 bases. In germline, CDR1 is SGHTA, CDR2 FQGNSA. V lost 5 bases and J lost 5; bases outside the gene matches: 9. The CDR3 contains 15 residues. CDR3 nucleotide sequence: TGTGCCAGCAGCCTGGGACAGGCCTCAGGAGATACGCAGTATTTT. Protein: CASSLGQASGDTQYF. The whole variable domain, remainder taken from reference TRBV7-2 and TRBJ2-3, is GAGVSQSPSNKVTEKGKDVELRCDPISGHTALYWYRQSLGQGLEFLIYFQGNSAPDKSGLPSDRFSAERTGGSVSTLTIQRTQQEDSAVYLCASSLGQASGDTQYFGPGTRLTVL.

The chain carries TRBV11-2 and TRBJ2-7; TRBD1 matches at 8 bases. CDR1 SGHAT and CDR2 FQNNGV come from the germline V gene. The CDR3 runs to 14 residues. V was clipped by 5 bases and J by 3 bases; unmatched bases: 6. The CDR3 region is CASSPPGGRYEQYF. The CDR3, as DNA: TGTGCCAGCAGCCCTCCAGGGGGCCGCTACGAGCAGTACTTC.

V is TRBV19 and J is TRBJ1-2; 7 positions match TRBD1. V dropped 6 bases and J dropped 10; count of bases not matched to a gene: 5. The germline V gene encodes CDR1 LNHDA and CDR2 SQIVND (reference sequence). This CDR3 region has 11 residues. The CDR3 bases are TGTGCCAGTAGGGAGACAGGGATCTACACCTTC. This gives the protein CASRETGIYTF. The full variable domain, in which reference TRBV19 and TRBJ1-2 provide the parts outside the CDR3, is DGGITQSPKYLFRKEGQNVTLSCEQNLNHDAMYWYRQDPGQGLRLIYYSQIVNDFQKGDIAEGYSVSREKKESFPLTVTSAQKNPTAFYLCASRETGIYTFGSGTRLTVV.

V gene TRBV27 combines with J gene TRBJ2-7; 8 nucleotides line up with TRBD2. The CDR3 is made up of 17 amino acids. V shed 6 bases, J shed 1 base, and the junction held 14 bases outside the gene matches. From germline, CDR1 is MNHEY and CDR2 SMNVEV (reference sequence). The CDR3 protein is CASRLILREGRSYEQYF. The CDR3 DNA follows: TGTGCCAGCAGGCTAATACTTCGGGAGGGCCGGTCCTACGAGCAGTACTTC.

The rearrangement links TRBV19 to TRBJ1-5; D uncertain. This CDR3 is built from 15 residues. V lost 1 base to trimming and J lost 7 bases, with 14 bases between them. Germline loops: CDR1 LNHDA, CDR2 SQIVND (reference sequence). CDR3: CASSIAAGSGQPQHF. The CDR3 DNA sequence: TGTGCCAGTAGTATAGCGGCGGGGTCTGGGCAGCCCCAGCATTTT.

The J gene is TRBJ2-7, the V gene TRBV10-3; TRBD1 is a possible D gene (6 bases). Germline CDR1 and CDR2: ENHRY and SYGVKD. The ends were cut back, 10 bases at V and 1 base at J, with 17 bases in the middle. The CDR3 covers 14 residues. The CDR3 here is CATDPGVQSYEQYF. The CDR3, as DNA: TGTGCCACCGATCCAGGGGTCCAGTCCTACGAGCAGTACTTC.

The V gene is TRBV27, the J gene TRBJ2-7; 7 bases map to TRBD2. CDR1 and CDR2 from the germline V gene are MNHEY and SMNVEV (reference sequence). The CDR3 is made up of 13 amino acids. V gave up 6 bases and J gave up 5 bases; unmatched junction bases: 7. CDR3 residues: CASSPLAVHEQYF. The CDR3 coding sequence is TGTGCCAGCAGCCCGCTAGCGGTCCACGAGCAGTACTTC.

This rearrangement joins TRBV5-1 to TRBJ1-1; 10 bases align to TRBD1. The CDR3 runs to 13 residues. Germline V CDR1 and CDR2: SGHRS, YFSETQ. With V trimmed by 4 bases and J by 5 bases, 2 bases remained unmatched. The CDR3: CASSRTGGTEAFF. The CDR3 coding sequence is TGCGCCAGCAGCCGGACAGGGGGGACTGAAGCTTTCTTT.

The chain has TRBV7-9 and TRBJ2-2, with D possibly matching TRBD2 (7 bases). Germline CDR1 and CDR2: SEHNR and FQNEAQ (reference sequence). Trimming removed 5 bases from V and 6 bases from J, with 16 bases in between. This CDR3 has 15 residues. CDR3 residues: CASSREGGTPGELFF. The CDR3 region has the DNA TGTGCCAGCAGCCGCGAGGGGGGGACTCCCGGGGAGCTGTTTTTT.

This chain uses TRBV10-1 with TRBJ2-3; 9 bases map to TRBD2. Germline loops: CDR1 WNHNN, CDR2 SYGVQD (reference sequence). This CDR3 spans 14 amino acids. V lost 4 bases and J lost 6; bases outside the gene matches: 5. The CDR3, as DNA: TGCGCCAGCAGTGTAGCGGGAGTAATGGATACGCAGTATTTT. Protein: CASSVAGVMDTQYF.

This clone was detected only a few times. V is TRBV6-4 and J is TRBJ1-3; tentatively, D is TRBD1 (5 bases). The CDR3 runs 19 residues. The V and J ends lost 7 bases and 3 bases respectively, with 28 bases between them. In germline, CDR1 is MRHNA, CDR2 SNTAGT. The CDR3 loop is CASTLRSEGLSLRGNTIYF. CDR3 DNA: TGTGCCAGCACCTTACGATCAGAGGGACTCTCGCTACGTGGAAACACCATATATTTT.